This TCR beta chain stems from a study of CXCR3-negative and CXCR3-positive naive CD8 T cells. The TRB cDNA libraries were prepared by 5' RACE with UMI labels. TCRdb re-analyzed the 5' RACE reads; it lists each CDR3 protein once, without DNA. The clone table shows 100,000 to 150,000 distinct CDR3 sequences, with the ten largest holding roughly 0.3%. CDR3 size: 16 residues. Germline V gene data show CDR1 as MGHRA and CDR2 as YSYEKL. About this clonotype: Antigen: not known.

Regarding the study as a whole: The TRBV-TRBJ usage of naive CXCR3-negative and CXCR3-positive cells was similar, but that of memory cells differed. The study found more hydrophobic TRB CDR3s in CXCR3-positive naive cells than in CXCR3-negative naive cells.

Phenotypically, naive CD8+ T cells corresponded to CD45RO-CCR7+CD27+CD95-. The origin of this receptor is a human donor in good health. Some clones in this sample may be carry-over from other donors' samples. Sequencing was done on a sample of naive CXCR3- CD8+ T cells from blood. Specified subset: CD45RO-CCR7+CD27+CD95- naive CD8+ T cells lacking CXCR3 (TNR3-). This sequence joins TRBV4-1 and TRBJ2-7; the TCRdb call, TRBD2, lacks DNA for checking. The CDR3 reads CASSLQMSLRTYEQYF.